This record concerns one T cell receptor gamma chain sequence. What it binds is not known. Other DNA sequences within the sample encode an identical CDR3. RNA was extracted from the cells and then reverse transcribed. CDR3 amplicons came from multiplex PCR with pooled V-gene forward and constant-region reverse primers. TCRdb fed the multiplex PCR reads into CATT to redo clone calling. The table records tens of thousands of gamma-chain clones, 20% of them present only once. These data come from a study of Vδ1+ human thymocytes. Whole-study results and caveats: Unexpected Vdelta2 sequences could cause misinterpretation of bulk repertoire data. Despite high sort purity, about 20% of thymic T cell receptor delta sequences were Vdelta2. Thymic TRG and TRD repertoires appeared highly polyclonal.

Thymocytes were sorted as CD3+ TCRVdelta1+ TCRVdelta2- after alphabeta T cell depletion. Purity of the sorted Vdelta1+ thymocytes ranged from roughly 98% to 99.6%. CDR1 is EGSTGY, CDR2 YDSYTSSV, per germline. V was pared by 2 bases and J by 7 bases, with 5 bases of the junction left unmatched. This CDR3 has 12 residues. This TCR came from a boy less than two years old who had congenital heart surgery. The gene calls are TRGV4 and TRGJ1 or TRGJ2. The material sequenced was Vdelta1+ gamma-delta thymocytes from the thymus. Indicated subset: FACS-sorted CD3+ TCRalphabeta- TCRVdelta1+ TCRVdelta2- thymocytes. The CDR3 nucleotides read TGTGCCACCTGGGATGTAAGGTATAAGAAACTCTTT. Encoded protein: CATWDVRYKKLF.